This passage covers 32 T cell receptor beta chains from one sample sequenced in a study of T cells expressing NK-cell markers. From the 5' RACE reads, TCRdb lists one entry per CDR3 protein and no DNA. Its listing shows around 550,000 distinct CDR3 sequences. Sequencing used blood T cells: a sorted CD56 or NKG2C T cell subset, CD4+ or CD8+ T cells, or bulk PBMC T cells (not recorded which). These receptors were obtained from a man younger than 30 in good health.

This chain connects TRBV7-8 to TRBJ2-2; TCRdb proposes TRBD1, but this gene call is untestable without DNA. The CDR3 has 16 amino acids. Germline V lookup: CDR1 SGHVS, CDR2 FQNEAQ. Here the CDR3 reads CASSLVRDRGSGELFF.

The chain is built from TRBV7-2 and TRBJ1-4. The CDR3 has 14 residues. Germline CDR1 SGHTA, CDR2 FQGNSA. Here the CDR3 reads CASSLSTRDEKLFF.

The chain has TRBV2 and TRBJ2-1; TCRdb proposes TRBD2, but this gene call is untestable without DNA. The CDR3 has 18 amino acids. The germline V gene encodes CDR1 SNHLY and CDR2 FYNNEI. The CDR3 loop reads CASIVVAGVRSSYNEQFF.

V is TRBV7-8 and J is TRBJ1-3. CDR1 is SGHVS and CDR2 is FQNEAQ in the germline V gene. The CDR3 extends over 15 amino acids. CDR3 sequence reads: CASSTVLGLENTIYF. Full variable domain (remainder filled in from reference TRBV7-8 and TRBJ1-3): GAGVSQSPRYKVAKRGQDVALRCDPISGHVSLFWYQQALGQGPEFLTYFQNEAQLDKSGLPSDRFFAERPEGSVSTLKIQRTQQEDSAVYLCASSTVLGLENTIYFGEGSWLTVV.

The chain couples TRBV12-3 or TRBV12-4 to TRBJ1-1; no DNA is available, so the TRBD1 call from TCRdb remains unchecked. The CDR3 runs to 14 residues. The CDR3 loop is CASRGSGQGSEAFF.

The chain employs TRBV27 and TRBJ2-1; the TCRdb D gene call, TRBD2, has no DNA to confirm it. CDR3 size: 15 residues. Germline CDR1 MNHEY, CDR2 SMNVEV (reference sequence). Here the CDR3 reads CASSLLQGLAGGSFF.

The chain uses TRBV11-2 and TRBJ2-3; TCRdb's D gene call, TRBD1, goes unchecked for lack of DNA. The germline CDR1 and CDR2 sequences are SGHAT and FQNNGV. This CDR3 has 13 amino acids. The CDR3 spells CASTGGPPDTQYF.

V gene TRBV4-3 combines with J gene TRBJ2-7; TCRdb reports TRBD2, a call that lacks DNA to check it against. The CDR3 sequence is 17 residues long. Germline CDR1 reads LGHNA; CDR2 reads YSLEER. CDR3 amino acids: CASSQEGRGLGPYEQYF.

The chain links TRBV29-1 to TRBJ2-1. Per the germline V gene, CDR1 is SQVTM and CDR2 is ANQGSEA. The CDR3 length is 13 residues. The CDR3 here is CSVYPGSMDEQFF.

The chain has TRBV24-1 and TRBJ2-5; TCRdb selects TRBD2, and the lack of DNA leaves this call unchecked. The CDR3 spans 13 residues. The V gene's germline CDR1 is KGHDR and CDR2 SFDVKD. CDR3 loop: CATSGAGEETQYF.

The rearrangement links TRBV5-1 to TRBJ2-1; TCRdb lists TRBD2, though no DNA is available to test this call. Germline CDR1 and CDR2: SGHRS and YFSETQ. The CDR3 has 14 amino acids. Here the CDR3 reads CASSSGLHHNEQFF.

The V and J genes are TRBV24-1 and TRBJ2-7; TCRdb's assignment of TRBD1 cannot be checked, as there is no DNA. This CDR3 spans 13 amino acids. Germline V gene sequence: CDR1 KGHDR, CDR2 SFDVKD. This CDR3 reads CATSDSDPREQYF.

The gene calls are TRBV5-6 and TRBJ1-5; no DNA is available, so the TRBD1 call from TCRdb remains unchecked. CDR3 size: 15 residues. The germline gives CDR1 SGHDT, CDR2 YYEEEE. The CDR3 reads CASSLGGLSAQPQHF.

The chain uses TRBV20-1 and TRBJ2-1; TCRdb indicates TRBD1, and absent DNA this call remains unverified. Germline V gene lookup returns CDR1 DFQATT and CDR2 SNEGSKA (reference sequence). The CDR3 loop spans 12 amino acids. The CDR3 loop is CSAKQGQPEQFF.

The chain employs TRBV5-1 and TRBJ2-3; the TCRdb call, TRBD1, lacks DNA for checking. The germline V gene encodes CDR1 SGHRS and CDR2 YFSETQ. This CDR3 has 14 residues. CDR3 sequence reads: CASHLSGTTDTQYF.

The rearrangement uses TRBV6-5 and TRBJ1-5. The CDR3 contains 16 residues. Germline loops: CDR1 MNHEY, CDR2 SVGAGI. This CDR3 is CASSYSGPQFNQPQHF.

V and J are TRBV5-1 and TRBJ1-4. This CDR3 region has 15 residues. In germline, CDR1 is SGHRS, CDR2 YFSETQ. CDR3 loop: CASSLDTAPNEKLFF.

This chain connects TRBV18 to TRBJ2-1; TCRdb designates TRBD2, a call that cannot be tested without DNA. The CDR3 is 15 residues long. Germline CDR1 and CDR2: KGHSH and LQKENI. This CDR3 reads CASSQIAGAVHEQFF.

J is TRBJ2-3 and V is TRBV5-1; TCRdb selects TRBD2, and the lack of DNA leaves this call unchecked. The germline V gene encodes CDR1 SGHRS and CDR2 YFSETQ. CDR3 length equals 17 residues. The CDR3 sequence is CASSLLFGPGDTDTQYF.

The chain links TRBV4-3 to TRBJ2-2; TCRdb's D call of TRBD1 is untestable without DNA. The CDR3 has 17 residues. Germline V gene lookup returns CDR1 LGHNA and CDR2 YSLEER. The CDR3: CASSQDLARVGTGELFF.

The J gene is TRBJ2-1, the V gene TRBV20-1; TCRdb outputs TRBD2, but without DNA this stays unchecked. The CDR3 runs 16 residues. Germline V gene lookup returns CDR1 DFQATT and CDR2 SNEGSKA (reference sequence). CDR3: CSARDPEAGVGNEQFF.

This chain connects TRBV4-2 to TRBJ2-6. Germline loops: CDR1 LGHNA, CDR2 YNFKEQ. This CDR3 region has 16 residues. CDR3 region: CASSQDTQVGANVLTF.

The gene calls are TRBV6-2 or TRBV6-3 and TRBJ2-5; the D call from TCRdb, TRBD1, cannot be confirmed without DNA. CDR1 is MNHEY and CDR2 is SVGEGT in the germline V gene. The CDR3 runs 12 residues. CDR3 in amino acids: CASSAPHETQYF.

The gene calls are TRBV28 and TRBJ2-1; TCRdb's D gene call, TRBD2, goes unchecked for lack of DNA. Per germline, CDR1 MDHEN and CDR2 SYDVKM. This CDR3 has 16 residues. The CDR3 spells CASSLLAGGRKDEQFF.

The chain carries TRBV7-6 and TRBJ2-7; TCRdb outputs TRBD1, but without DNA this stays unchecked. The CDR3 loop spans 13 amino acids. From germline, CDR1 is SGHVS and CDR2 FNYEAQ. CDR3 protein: CASSWGTGYEQYF.

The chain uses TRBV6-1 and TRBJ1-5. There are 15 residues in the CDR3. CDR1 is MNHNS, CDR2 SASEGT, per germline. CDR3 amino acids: CASSKQGGGYQPQHF.

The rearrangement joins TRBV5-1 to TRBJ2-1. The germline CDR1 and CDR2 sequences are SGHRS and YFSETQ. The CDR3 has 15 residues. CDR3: CASSLWESSYNEQFF. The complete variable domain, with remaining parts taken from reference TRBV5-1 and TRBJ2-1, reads KAGVTQTPRYLIKTRGQQVTLSCSPISGHRSVSWYQQTPGQGLQFLFEYFSETQRNKGNFPGRFSGRQFSNSRSEMNVSTLELGDSALYLCASSLWESSYNEQFFGPGTRLTVL.

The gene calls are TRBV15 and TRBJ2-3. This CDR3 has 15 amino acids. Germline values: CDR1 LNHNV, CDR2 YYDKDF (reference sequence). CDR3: CATSRGRTSTDTQYF.

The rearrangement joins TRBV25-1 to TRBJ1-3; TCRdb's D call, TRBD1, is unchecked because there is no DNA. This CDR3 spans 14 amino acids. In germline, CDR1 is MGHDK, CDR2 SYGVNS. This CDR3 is CATYGGHPENTIYF.

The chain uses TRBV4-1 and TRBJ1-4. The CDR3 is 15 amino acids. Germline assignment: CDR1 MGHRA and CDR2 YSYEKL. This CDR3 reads CASSLSAGANEKLFF.

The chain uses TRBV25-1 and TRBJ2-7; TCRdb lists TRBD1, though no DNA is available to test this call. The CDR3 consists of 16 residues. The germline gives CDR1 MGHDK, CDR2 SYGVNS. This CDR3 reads CASSRVGTGAYVKQYF.

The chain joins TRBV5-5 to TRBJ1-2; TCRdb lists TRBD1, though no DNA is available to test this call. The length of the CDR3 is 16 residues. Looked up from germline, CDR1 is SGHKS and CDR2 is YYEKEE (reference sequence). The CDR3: CASSLMDRGLGNGYTF.